The 29 T cell receptor beta chains below come from one sample, sequenced in a study of blood T cell repertoires in COVID-19. Clones were sequenced by immunoSEQ multiplex PCR, and TCRdb holds only the in-frame ones, with some missing. Of about 250,000 clones in the sample, approximately 80% were seen once. Input material: peripheral blood. These receptors were taken from an elderly man with acute or convalescent COVID-19.

This clone came up a few times. The chain joins TRBV6-5 to TRBJ2-1, with TRBD1 identical over 9 bases. Germline loops: CDR1 MNHEY, CDR2 SVGAGI. This CDR3 contains 15 residues. The V segment lost 7 bases and the J segment 6 bases; nucleotides outside the gene matches: 10. CDR3 bases: TGTGCCAGCACCTTTGCCGGGACAGGGTCCAATGAGCAGTTCTTC. Translated: CASTFAGTGSNEQFF.

This rearrangement joins TRBV2 to TRBJ2-5; possible D gene TRBD1, 6 bases. Trimming took off 4 bases at V and 5 bases at J, with 20 bases between the two ends. The CDR3 is 16 amino acids. CDR1 is SNHLY, CDR2 FYNNEI, per germline. In DNA, the CDR3 is TGTGCCAGCAGTGTGAGGGGTCAGGGGACGACCGAGACCCAGTACTTC. This gives the protein CASSVRGQGTTETQYF.

The chain combines TRBV5-1 with TRBJ1-3; D remains ambiguous. This CDR3 contains 13 residues. The V end was cut by 5 bases, the J end by 1 base, with 7 bases between. CDR1 SGHRS and CDR2 YFSETQ come from the germline V gene. CDR3 DNA sequence: TGCGCCAGCAGTTCCCATTCTGGAAACACCATATATTTT. Encoded protein: CASSSHSGNTIYF.

This sequence joins TRBV19 and TRBJ1-2; D is ambiguous. The CDR3 has 12 residues. Germline V gene sequence: CDR1 LNHDA, CDR2 SQIVND (reference sequence). V lost 3 bases, J lost 7 bases, and 9 bases lay in between. The CDR3, as DNA: TGTGCCAGTAGTATTCTAGGTCCTGGCTACACCTTC. Translation gives CASSILGPGYTF.

The CDR3 bases are TGTGCCAGCAGCTTTGTCCCGGGACTAGGCGTGGTAGACGAGACCCAGTACTTC. Amino acids: CASSFVPGLGVVDETQYF. The chain carries TRBV7-9 and TRBJ2-5, with 8 bases lining up with TRBD2. Germline lookup yields CDR1 SEHNR and CDR2 FQNEAQ (reference sequence). Trimming took 3 bases from V and 5 from J; bases not matched to a gene: 17. There are 18 residues in the CDR3.

There are a few counts of this clone. The rearrangement links TRBV19 to TRBJ1-5; tentatively, D is TRBD1 (5 bases). Germline CDR1 is LNHDA and CDR2 is SQIVND (reference sequence). The V end was cut by 0 bases, the J end by 1 base, with 10 bases between. The CDR3 has 16 amino acids. CDR3: CASSIEGVRSNQPQHF. The CDR3 coding sequence is TGTGCCAGTAGTATAGAAGGGGTCAGGAGCAATCAGCCCCAGCATTTT.

This chain joins TRBV2 and TRBJ2-1; D perhaps matches TRBD2 (6 bases). The germline gives CDR1 SNHLY, CDR2 FYNNEI. This CDR3 spans 14 amino acids. The V and J ends lost 7 bases and 6 bases respectively, with 16 bases between them. The CDR3 is CASTVSQGGNEQFF. In nucleotides, the CDR3 is TGTGCCAGCACAGTGAGTCAGGGAGGCAATGAGCAGTTCTTC. Complete variable domain (other parts from reference TRBV2 and TRBJ2-1): EPEVTQTPSHQVTQMGQEVILRCVPISNHLYFYWYRQILGQKVEFLVSFYNNEISEKSEIFDDQFSVERPDGSNFTLKIRSTKLEDSAMYFCASTVSQGGNEQFFGPGTRLTVL.

The chain joins TRBV7-8 to TRBJ1-4, with 8 positions matching TRBD1. The CDR3 runs to 14 residues. Germline lookup yields CDR1 SGHVS and CDR2 FQNEAQ. Trimming at V came to 5 bases and at J to 8 bases, leaving 7 bases not matched to a gene. The CDR3 protein is CASSPTDRGEKLFF. CDR3 nucleotides: TGTGCCAGCAGCCCAACTGACAGGGGCGAAAAACTGTTTTTT. Based on the CDR3 plus reference TRBV7-8 and TRBJ1-4, the full variable domain is GAGVSQSPRYKVAKRGQDVALRCDPISGHVSLFWYQQALGQGPEFLTYFQNEAQLDKSGLPSDRFFAERPEGSVSTLKIQRTQQEDSAVYLCASSPTDRGEKLFFGSGTQLSVL.

This clone was seen just once. The J gene is TRBJ1-1, the V gene TRBV6-4; D perhaps matches TRBD1 (5 bases). The germline CDR1 and CDR2 sequences are MRHNA and SNTAGT. CDR3 length equals 13 residues. V was trimmed by 3 bases and J by 4 bases, leaving 9 bases between them. CDR3 in amino acids: CASSEAGGTEAFF. The DNA of the CDR3 is TGTGCCAGCAGTGAGGCCGGGGGCACTGAAGCTTTCTTT.

The chain combines TRBV18 with TRBJ2-1; the match to TRBD1 covers 8 bases. CDR3 length: 14 amino acids. Germline CDR1 is KGHSH and CDR2 is LQKENI. V shed 3 bases and J 14 bases; nucleotides not matched to a gene: 12. CDR3 bases: TGTGCCAGCTCACCGCTCATCACAGGGGGGCAGGAGTTCTTC. Translating gives CASSPLITGGQEFF.

This chain connects TRBV3-1 (or the pseudogene TRBV3-2) to TRBJ2-1; 10 bases are a match to TRBD2. Trimming removed 4 bases from V and 1 base from J; junction bases left unmatched: 7. Germline CDR1 is LGHDT and CDR2 is YNNKEL (reference sequence). CDR3 length: 17 amino acids. CDR3 loop: CASSLLAGAVSYNEQFF. CDR3 bases: TGTGCCAGCAGCCTTCTAGCGGGGGCCGTGTCCTACAATGAGCAGTTCTTC.

The chain links TRBV7-3 to TRBJ1-2; a weak D match, TRBD1 (6 bases). Per germline, CDR1 SGHTA and CDR2 FQGTGA. The CDR3 runs to 13 residues. Trimming left V 3 bases short and J 8 bases short, with 13 bases between. The CDR3 protein is CASSLDRFVGYTF. In DNA form, the CDR3 reads TGTGCCAGCAGCTTGGACAGATTTGTCGGCTACACCTTC.

This chain links TRBV28 with TRBJ2-7; TRBD2 matches at 11 bases. Germline CDR1 reads MDHEN; CDR2 reads SYDVKM. J lost 4 bases, V lost 6 bases, and 8 bases had no gene match. This CDR3 spans 15 amino acids. The CDR3 DNA follows: TGTGCCAGCAGCCCTTATCTAGCGGGAGGATACGAGCAGTACTTC. The encoded protein is CASSPYLAGGYEQYF.

The chain links TRBV5-4 to TRBJ2-4, with TRBD2 matching over 9 bases. V gave up 4 bases and J gave up 1 base; unmatched junction bases: 9. The CDR3 extends over 17 amino acids. Germline loops: CDR1 SGHNT, CDR2 YYREEE (reference sequence). The CDR3 protein is CASSPGRAGGAKNIQYF. The CDR3 DNA reads as TGTGCCAGCAGCCCGGGCCGGGCGGGAGGGGCCAAAAACATTCAGTACTTC.

This clone appeared once. DNA of the CDR3: TGTGCCAGCAGCCCGAGGACAGGGAACTATGGCTACACCTTC. Translating gives CASSPRTGNYGYTF. The J gene is TRBJ1-2, the V gene TRBV11-2, with TRBD1 matching 8 bases. Germline CDR1 is SGHAT and CDR2 is FQNNGV. The J segment lost 2 bases and the V segment lost 5 bases, leaving 4 bases of the junction unmatched. The CDR3 has 14 amino acids.

V gene TRBV24-1 combines with J gene TRBJ1-2; no clear D gene. Germline V gives CDR1 KGHDR, CDR2 SFDVKD. V dropped 1 base and J dropped 7 bases, with 6 bases sitting between them. The CDR3 runs 12 residues. CDR3 residues: CATSDFTRGYTF. CDR3 nucleotides: TGTGCCACCAGTGATTTTACACGTGGCTACACCTTC.

The chain employs TRBV6-5 and TRBJ2-6; D is perhaps TRBD2 (7 bases). Germline loops: CDR1 MNHEY, CDR2 SVGAGI. CDR3 size: 14 residues. V lost 8 bases and J lost 2, with 10 bases in between. CDR3: CASGGAPGANVLTF. The CDR3 DNA reads TGTGCCAGCGGGGGGGCCCCTGGGGCCAACGTCCTGACTTTC.

This chain connects TRBV18 to TRBJ1-4, with 10 bases identical to TRBD1. Germline V gene lookup returns CDR1 KGHSH and CDR2 LQKENI. J gave up 0 bases and V 8 bases, and 6 bases lay outside the gene matches. CDR3 length: 16 amino acids. The CDR3 nucleotides read TGTGCCAGCCAAAGGACAGGGGGTGCAACTAATGAAAAACTGTTTTTT. This encodes CASQRTGGATNEKLFF.

Comment on this clone: A read error may account for a junction end that differs from germline. The rearrangement uses TRBV19 and TRBJ1-2; TRBD1 matches 10 bases. The CDR3 runs to 19 residues. Per germline, CDR1 LNHDA and CDR2 SQIVND (reference sequence). CDR3 coding DNA: TGTGCCAGTACTATAAAAGGACCGGGACAGGGGACCGCCCCCTATGGCTACACCTTC. Translation: CASTIKGPGQGTAPYGYTF.

This clone was recorded once. DNA for the CDR3: TGTGCCAGCAGCCGTGCCGGAGTTTCCTACGAGCAGTACTTC. It encodes CASSRAGVSYEQYF. The chain links TRBV14 to TRBJ2-7; D remains unclear. The CDR3 loop spans 14 amino acids. Trimming pared 4 bases from V and 1 base from J, leaving 11 bases between. Per the germline V gene, CDR1 is SGHDN and CDR2 is FVKESK.

In its sample, this clone was seen a few times. This chain joins TRBV18 and TRBJ1-2; tentative D call: TRBD1 (6 bases). This CDR3 spans 14 amino acids. V was pared by 5 bases and J by 2 bases, with 12 bases between. Germline assignment: CDR1 KGHSH and CDR2 LQKENI. The CDR3 here is CASSGGQRNYGYTF. CDR3 nucleotide sequence: TGTGCCAGCTCAGGAGGACAGAGGAACTATGGCTACACCTTC.

The CDR3 reads CASSPGGSYGYTF. CDR3 DNA: TGTGCCAGCTCACCCGGCGGATCCTATGGCTACACCTTC. The chain recombines TRBV18 with TRBJ1-2; D is ambiguous. This CDR3 has 13 residues. Germline-derived CDR1 and CDR2 are KGHSH and LQKENI. V was clipped by 3 bases and J by 4 bases, with 9 bases between them.

This chain uses TRBV6-5 with TRBJ1-1; TRBD1 is a possible D gene (5 bases). Per the germline V gene, CDR1 is MNHEY and CDR2 is SVGAGI. The ends were cut back, 5 bases at V and 4 bases at J, with 11 bases in the middle. The CDR3 has 13 residues. The CDR3 reads CASSRTRGTEAFF. CDR3 nucleotides: TGTGCCAGCAGTCGGACAAGGGGCACTGAAGCTTTCTTT.

This clone was counted a single time. V gene TRBV3-1 (or the pseudogene TRBV3-2) combines with J gene TRBJ2-5, with TRBD2 matching over 9 bases. The J call may not be correct, given that the DNA end is closer to TRBJ2-7. Germline values: CDR1 LGHDT, CDR2 YNNKEL (reference sequence). This CDR3 has 15 amino acids. The CDR3 spells CASSQFPSGEAEQYF. The CDR3 nucleotides are TGTGCCAGCAGCCAATTTCCTAGCGGGGAAGCCGAGCAGTACTTC.

This clone has just one count. The chain carries TRBV24-1 and TRBJ1-3, with a tentative D call TRBD1 (5 bases). V was clipped by 7 bases and J by 2 bases, with 11 bases between them. The germline V gene encodes CDR1 KGHDR and CDR2 SFDVKD. The CDR3 covers 14 residues. The CDR3 DNA sequence: TGTGCCACCAGCTCGGGGGGTACTGGAAACACCATATATTTT. Translating it yields CATSSGGTGNTIYF.

The chain employs TRBV5-5 and TRBJ2-1; TRBD1 might be the D (6 bases). The CDR3 spans 14 residues. Trimming took 3 bases from V and 6 from J, leaving 13 bases between them. CDR1 and CDR2 (germline): SGHKS, YYEKEE (reference sequence). The CDR3 DNA is TGTGCCAGCAGCTCGGACAGCCTGTCCAATGAGCAGTTCTTC. This gives the protein CASSSDSLSNEQFF.

This clone has just one count. DNA for the CDR3: TGTGCCAGTAGTCTAACAGGGGGAAGGACCAAAAACATTCAGTACTTC. Amino acid sequence: CASSLTGGRTKNIQYF. This sequence joins TRBV19 and TRBJ2-4, with TRBD1 matching 8 bases. Germline CDR1 is LNHDA and CDR2 is SQIVND (reference sequence). V shed 5 bases and J 2 bases; nucleotides not matched to a gene: 8. This CDR3 spans 16 amino acids.

The chain uses TRBV6-4 and TRBJ1-5; D possibly corresponds to TRBD1 (5 bases). Trimming stripped 0 bases from V and 4 bases from J, with 7 bases between. This CDR3 contains 14 residues. Germline assignment: CDR1 MRHNA and CDR2 SNTAGT. CDR3 residues: CASSDSTDNQPQHF. CDR3 DNA sequence: TGTGCCAGCAGTGACTCGACAGATAATCAGCCCCAGCATTTT.

The chain carries TRBV7-8 and TRBJ2-2; the D gene is possibly TRBD2 (5 bases). Between the trimmed V and J ends, which lost 2 bases and 0 bases, there was a span of 13 bases. The germline V gene has CDR1 SGHVS and CDR2 FQNEAQ. CDR3 length equals 17 residues. This CDR3 reads CASSLHRTLTNTGELFF. CDR3 DNA sequence: TGTGCCAGCAGCTTACACCGGACTTTAACGAACACCGGGGAGCTGTTTTTT.